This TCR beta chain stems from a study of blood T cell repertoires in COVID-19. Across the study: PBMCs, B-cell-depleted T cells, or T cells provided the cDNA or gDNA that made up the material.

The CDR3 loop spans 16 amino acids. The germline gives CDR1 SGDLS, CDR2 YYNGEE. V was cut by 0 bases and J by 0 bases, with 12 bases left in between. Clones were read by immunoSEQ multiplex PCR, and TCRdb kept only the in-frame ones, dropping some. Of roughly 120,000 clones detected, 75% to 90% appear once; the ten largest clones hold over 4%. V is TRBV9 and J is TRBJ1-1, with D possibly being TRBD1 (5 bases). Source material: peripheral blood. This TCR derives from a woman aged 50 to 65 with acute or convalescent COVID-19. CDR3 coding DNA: TGTGCCAGCAGCGTAGGTGGTGGGACTTTGAACACTGAAGCTTTCTTT. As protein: CASSVGGGTLNTEAFF. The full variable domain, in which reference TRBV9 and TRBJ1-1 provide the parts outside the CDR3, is DSGVTQTPKHLITATGQRVTLRCSPRSGDLSVYWYQQSLDQGLQFLIQYYNGEERAKGNILERFSAQQFPDLHSELNLSSLELGDSALYFCASSVGGGTLNTEAFFGQGTRLTVV.